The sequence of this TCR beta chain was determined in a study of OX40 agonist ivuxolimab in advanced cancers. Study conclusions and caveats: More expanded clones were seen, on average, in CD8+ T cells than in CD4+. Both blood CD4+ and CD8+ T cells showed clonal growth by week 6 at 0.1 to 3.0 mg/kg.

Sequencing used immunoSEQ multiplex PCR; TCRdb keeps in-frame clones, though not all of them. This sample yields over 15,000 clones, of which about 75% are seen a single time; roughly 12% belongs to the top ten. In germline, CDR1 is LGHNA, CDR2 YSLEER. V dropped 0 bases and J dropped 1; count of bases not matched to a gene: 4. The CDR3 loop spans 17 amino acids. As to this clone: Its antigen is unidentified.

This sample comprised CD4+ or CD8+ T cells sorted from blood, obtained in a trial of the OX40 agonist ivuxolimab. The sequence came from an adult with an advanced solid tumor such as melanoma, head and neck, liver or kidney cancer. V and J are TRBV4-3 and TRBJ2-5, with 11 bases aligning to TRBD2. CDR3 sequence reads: CASSQDGLAGSQETQYF. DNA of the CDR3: TGCGCCAGCAGCCAAGACGGACTAGCGGGCTCCCAAGAGACCCAGTACTTC.